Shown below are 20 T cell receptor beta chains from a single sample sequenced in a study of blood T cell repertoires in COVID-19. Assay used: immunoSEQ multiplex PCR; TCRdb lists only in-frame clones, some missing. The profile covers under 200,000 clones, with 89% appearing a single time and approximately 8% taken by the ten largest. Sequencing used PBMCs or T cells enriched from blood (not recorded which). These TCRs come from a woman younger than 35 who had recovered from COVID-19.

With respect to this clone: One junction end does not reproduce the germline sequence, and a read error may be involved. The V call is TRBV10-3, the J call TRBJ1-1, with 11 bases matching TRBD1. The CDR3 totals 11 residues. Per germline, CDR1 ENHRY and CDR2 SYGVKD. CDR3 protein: CAIRGQGAPIF. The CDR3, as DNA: TGTGCCATCCGAGGACAGGGGGCGCCCATCTTT.

CDR3 sequence (DNA): TGTGCCAGCAGTTTCAACAGGGGTGTGGACTATGGCTACACCTTC. It codes for CASSFNRGVDYGYTF. This sequence joins TRBV6-5 and TRBJ1-2; 7 positions agree with TRBD1. The CDR3 extends over 15 amino acids. Germline CDR1 reads MNHEY; CDR2 reads SVGAGI. V was clipped by 4 bases and J by 3 bases; unmatched bases: 8.

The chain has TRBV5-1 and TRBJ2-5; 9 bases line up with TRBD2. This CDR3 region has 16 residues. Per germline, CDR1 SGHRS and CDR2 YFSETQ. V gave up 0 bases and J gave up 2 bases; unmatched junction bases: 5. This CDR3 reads CASSLGLAEDQETQYF. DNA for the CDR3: TGCGCCAGCAGCTTGGGACTAGCGGAGGATCAAGAGACCCAGTACTTC.

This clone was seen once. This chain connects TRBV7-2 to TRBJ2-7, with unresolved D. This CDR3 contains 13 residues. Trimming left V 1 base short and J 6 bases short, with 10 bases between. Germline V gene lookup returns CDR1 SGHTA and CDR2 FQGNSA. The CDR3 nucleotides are TGTGCCAGCAGCTTAGTCCGGTCATCCGAGCAGTACTTC. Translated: CASSLVRSSEQYF.

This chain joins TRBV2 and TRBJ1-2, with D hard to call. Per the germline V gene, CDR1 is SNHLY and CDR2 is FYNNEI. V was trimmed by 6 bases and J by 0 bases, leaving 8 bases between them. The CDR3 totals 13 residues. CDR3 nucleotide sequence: TGTGCCAGCAGGACACCAGCTAACTATGGCTACACCTTC. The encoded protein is CASRTPANYGYTF.

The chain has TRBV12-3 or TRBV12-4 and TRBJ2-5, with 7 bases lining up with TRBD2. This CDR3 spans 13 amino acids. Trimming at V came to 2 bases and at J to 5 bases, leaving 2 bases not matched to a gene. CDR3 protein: CASSLLGGETQYF. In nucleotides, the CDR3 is TGTGCCAGCAGTTTATTGGGGGGGGAGACCCAGTACTTC.

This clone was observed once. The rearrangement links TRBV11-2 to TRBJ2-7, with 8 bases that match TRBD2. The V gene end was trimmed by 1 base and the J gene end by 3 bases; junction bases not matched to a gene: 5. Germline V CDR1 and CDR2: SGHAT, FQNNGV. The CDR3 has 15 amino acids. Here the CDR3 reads CASSLGGTRLYEQYF. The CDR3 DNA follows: TGTGCCAGCAGCTTAGGGGGGACTAGACTCTACGAGCAGTACTTC. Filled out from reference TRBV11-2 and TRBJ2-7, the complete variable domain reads EAGVAQSPRYKIIEKRQSVAFWCNPISGHATLYWYQQILGQGPKLLIQFQNNGVVDDSQLPKDRFSAERLKGVDSTLKIQPAKLEDSAVYLCASSLGGTRLYEQYFGPGTRLTVT.

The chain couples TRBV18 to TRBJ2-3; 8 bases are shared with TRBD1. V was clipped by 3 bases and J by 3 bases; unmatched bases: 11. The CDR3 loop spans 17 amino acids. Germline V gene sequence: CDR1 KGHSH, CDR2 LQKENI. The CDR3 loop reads CASSPPQGTGATDTQYF. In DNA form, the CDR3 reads TGTGCCAGCTCACCGCCGCAAGGGACAGGAGCTACAGATACGCAGTATTTT.

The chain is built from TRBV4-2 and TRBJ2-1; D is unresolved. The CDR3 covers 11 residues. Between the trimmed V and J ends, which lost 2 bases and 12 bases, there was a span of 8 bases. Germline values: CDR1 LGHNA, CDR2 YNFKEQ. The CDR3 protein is CASSQKIRQFF. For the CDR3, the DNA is TGTGCCAGCAGCCAAAAAATTAGGCAGTTCTTC.

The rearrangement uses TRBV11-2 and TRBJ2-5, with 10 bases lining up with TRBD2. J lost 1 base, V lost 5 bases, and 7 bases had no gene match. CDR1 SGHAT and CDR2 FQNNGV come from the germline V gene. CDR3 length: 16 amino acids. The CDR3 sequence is CASSLRLAGVQETQYF. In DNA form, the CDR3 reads TGTGCCAGCAGCCTTCGTCTAGCGGGGGTCCAAGAGACCCAGTACTTC.

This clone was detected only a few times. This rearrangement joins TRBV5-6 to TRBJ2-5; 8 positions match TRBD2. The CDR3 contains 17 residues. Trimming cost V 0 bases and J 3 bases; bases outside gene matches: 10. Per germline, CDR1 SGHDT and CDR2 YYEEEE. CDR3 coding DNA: TGTGCCAGCAGCTTGGCCGGGGAGCGGGGGCGCAAAGAGACCCAGTACTTC. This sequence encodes CASSLAGERGRKETQYF. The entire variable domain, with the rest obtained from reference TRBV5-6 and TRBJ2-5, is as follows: DAGVTQSPTHLIKTRGQQVTLRCSPKSGHDTVSWYQQALGQGPQFIFQYYEEEERQRGNFPDRFSGHQFPNYSSELNVNALLLGDSALYLCASSLAGERGRKETQYFGPGTRLLVL.

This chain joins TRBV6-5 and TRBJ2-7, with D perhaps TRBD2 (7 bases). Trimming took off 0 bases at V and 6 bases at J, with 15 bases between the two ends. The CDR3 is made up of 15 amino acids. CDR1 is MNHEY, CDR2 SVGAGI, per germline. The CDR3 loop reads CASSYSAGAFGEQYF. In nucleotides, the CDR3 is TGTGCCAGCAGTTACTCGGCGGGGGCCTTCGGCGAGCAGTACTTC.

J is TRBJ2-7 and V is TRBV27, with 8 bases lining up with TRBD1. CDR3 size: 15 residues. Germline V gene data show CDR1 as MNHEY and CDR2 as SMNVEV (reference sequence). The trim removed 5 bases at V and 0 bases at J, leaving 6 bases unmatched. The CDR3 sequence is CASSPGQGLSYEQYF. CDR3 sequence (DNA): TGTGCCAGCAGTCCCGGACAGGGCCTCTCCTACGAGCAGTACTTC.

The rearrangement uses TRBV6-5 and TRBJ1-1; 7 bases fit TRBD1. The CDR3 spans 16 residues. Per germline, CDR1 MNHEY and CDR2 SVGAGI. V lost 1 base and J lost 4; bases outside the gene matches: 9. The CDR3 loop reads CASSYLKTGRGTEAFF. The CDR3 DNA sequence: TGTGCCAGCAGTTACTTAAAGACAGGGCGGGGCACTGAAGCTTTCTTT.

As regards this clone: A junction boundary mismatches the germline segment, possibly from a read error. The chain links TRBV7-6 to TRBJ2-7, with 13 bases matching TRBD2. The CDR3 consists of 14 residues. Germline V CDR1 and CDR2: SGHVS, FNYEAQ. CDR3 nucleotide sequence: TGTGCCAGCAGCCCACGGACTAGCGGGGGCCCCGACTTCTTC. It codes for CASSPRTSGGPDFF.

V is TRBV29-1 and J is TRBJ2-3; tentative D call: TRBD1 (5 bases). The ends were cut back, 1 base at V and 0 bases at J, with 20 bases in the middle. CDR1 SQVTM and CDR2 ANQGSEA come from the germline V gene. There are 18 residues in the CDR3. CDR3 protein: CSVEVGWLMGPSTDTQYF. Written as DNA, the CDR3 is TGCAGCGTTGAAGTGGGGTGGCTAATGGGGCCTAGCACAGATACGCAGTATTTT.

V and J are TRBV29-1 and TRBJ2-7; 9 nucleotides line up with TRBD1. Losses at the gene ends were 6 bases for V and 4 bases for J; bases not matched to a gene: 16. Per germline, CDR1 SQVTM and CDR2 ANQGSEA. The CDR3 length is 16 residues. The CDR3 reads CSVASPGQGRGYEQYF. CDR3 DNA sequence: TGCAGCGTCGCTAGCCCCGGACAGGGGAGGGGGTACGAGCAGTACTTC.

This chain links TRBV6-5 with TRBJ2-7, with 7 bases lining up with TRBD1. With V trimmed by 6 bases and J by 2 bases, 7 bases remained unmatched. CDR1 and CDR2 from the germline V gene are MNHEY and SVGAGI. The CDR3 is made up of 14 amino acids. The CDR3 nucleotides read TGTGCCAGCAGCCGACAGGGAATCCCCTACGAGCAGTACTTC. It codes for CASSRQGIPYEQYF.

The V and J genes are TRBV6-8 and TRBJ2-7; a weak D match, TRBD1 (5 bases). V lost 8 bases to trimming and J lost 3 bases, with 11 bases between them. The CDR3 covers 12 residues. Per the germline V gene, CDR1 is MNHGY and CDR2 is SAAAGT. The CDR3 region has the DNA TGTGCCAGCGACCCAGACAGCTACGAGCAGTACTTC. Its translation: CASDPDSYEQYF.

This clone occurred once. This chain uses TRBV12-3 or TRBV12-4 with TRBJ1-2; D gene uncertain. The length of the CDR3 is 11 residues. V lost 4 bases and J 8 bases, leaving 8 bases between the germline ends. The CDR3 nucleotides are TGTGCCAGCAGTTCCCTCTCGGGCTACACCTTC. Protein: CASSSLSGYTF.